A selection of T cell receptor beta chains follows, all from one sample in a study of cytomegalovirus exposure and HLA in healthy donors. Generated by immunoSEQ multiplex PCR, the TCRdb table keeps only in-frame clones and is missing some. The sample records some 150,000 clones, over 80% being singletons. Sequences were obtained from PBMCs. Source of these receptors: a woman aged 25 to 39 in good health and CMV-seronegative. The CDR3 runs from the conserved cysteine through the conserved F or W. The order of the fields is J gene, clone size, V gene, D gene, CDR3 protein, CDR3 DNA. D genes are given only for firm matches. Only part of the rows carry a size: once, few, many, or a class if the clone is expanded.

TRBJ2-1 few TRBV6-5 TRBD1 CASSYPGQLNEQFF TGTGCCAGCAGTTACCCGGGACAGCTCAATGAGCAGTTCTTC
TRBJ2-7 once TRBV9 NA CASSVGPSSYEQYF TGTGCCAGCAGCGTAGGCCCTAGCAGCTACGAGCAGTACTTC
TRBJ2-7 NA TRBV27 TRBD2 CASSLWPSGRSYEQYF TGTGCCAGCAGTTTATGGCCTAGCGGGAGGTCCTACGAGCAGTACTTC
TRBJ1-1 NA TRBV30 NA CAWQGAEAFF TGTGCCTGGCAGGGCGCTGAAGCTTTCTTT
TRBJ2-3 NA TRBV5-5 TRBD2 CASSSIWTSGGVDTQYF TGTGCCAGCAGCTCCATTTGGACTAGCGGGGGGGTAGATACGCAGTATTTT
TRBJ2-2 NA TRBV7-9 NA CASSSNRDMNTGELFF TGTGCCAGCAGCTCCAACCGGGACATGAACACCGGGGAGCTGTTTTTT
TRBJ1-4 NA TRBV9 TRBD1 CASSAPTGGREKLFF TGTGCCAGCAGCGCCCCGACAGGGGGCCGTGAAAAACTGTTTTTT
TRBJ2-3 NA TRBV29-1 NA CSVEVTSTDTQYF TGCAGCGTTGAGGTTACTAGCACAGATACGCAGTATTTT
TRBJ1-2 NA TRBV6-6 NA CASSYGGDRGYGYTF TGTGCCAGCAGTTACGGGGGGGATCGCGGCTATGGCTACACCTTC
TRBJ1-5 NA TRBV27 TRBD1 CASSIGTGWSNQPQHF TGTGCCAGCAGTATCGGGACAGGGTGGAGCAATCAGCCCCAGCATTTT
TRBJ2-2 NA TRBV19 NA CASSTRVTGELFF TGTGCCAGTAGTACCAGGGTCACCGGGGAGCTGTTTTTT
TRBJ2-5 NA TRBV28 NA CASSLLSRGLQETQYF TGTGCCAGCAGTTTATTATCTCGCGGGCTTCAAGAGACCCAGTACTTC
TRBJ1-2 NA TRBV6-5 NA CASSPEAFDYGYTF TGTGCCAGCAGCCCCGAGGCCTTTGACTATGGCTACACCTTC
TRBJ1-1 few TRBV6-6 NA CASRREGVLNTEAFF TGTGCCAGCAGACGTGAGGGGGTGCTGAACACTGAAGCTTTCTTT
TRBJ2-5 NA TRBV18 NA CASSPNYWYQETQYF TGTGCCAGCTCACCCAACTACTGGTACCAAGAGACCCAGTACTTC
TRBJ2-1 NA TRBV7-8 TRBD2 CASSAWGLAGAYNEQFF TGTGCCAGCAGCGCCTGGGGTCTAGCGGGAGCTTACAATGAGCAGTTCTTC
TRBJ2-1 NA TRBV2 NA CASTSPEGGASIGGEQFF TGTGCCAGCACCTCCCCGGAGGGGGGGGCTTCGATTGGTGGTGAGCAGTTCTTC
TRBJ2-3 NA TRBV6-5 TRBD1 CASSWDRVRNTQYF TGTGCCAGCAGTTGGGACAGGGTGAGGAATACGCAGTATTTT
TRBJ2-5 NA TRBV28 TRBD2 CATSGSGKTQYF TGTGCCACCAGCGGGAGTGGGAAGACCCAGTACTTC
TRBJ1-5 NA TRBV30 TRBD1 CAWADRGDQPQHF TGTGCCTGGGCCGACAGGGGCGATCAGCCCCAGCATTTT
TRBJ2-6 few TRBV30 NA CAWSETGTTGANVLTF TGTGCCTGGAGTGAGACCGGGACAACTGGGGCCAACGTCCTGACTTTC
TRBJ2-3 NA TRBV6-4 NA CASSDSEGTTDTQYF TGTGCCAGCAGTGACTCAGAGGGCACCACAGATACGCAGTATTTT
TRBJ2-7 NA TRBV11-2 TRBD2 CASTPGLAGGKSSYEQYF TGTGCCAGCACCCCGGGGCTAGCGGGAGGTAAAAGCTCCTACGAGCAGTACTTC
TRBJ1-2 NA TRBV27 NA CASSLNRAWDGYTF TGTGCCAGCAGTTTAAACAGGGCTTGGGATGGCTACACCTTC
TRBJ1-3 NA TRBV7-2 NA CASSFGGGNTNTIYF TGTGCCAGCAGCTTTGGCGGGGGTAACACAAACACCATATATTTT
TRBJ1-1 NA TRBV7-9 NA CSSSLFSGNTEAFF TGTTCCAGCAGCTTGTTCAGTGGGAACACTGAAGCTTTCTTT
TRBJ1-2 NA TRBV7-9 NA CSSSLARVGGVRSYGYTF TGTTCCAGCAGCTTAGCGCGGGTTGGGGGGGTTCGCAGCTATGGCTACACCTTC
TRBJ1-5 NA TRBV2 TRBD1 CASSGDRVNQPQHF TGTGCCAGCAGTGGGGACAGGGTCAATCAGCCCCAGCATTTT
TRBJ2-7 NA TRBV7-9 NA CASSSDIYEQYF TGTGCCAGCAGCTCGGACATCTACGAGCAGTACTTC
TRBJ1-4 NA TRBV4-3 NA CASSQDRSGEKLFF TGCGCCAGCAGCCAAGACAGGTCGGGAGAAAAACTGTTTTTT
TRBJ1-4 NA TRBV5-1 TRBD1 CASSPDRGTNEKLFF TGCGCCAGCAGCCCGGACAGGGGAACTAATGAAAAACTGTTTTTT
TRBJ2-7 NA TRBV7-9 NA CASSLDRGGGLDEQYF TGTGCCAGCAGCTTAGATAGAGGTGGGGGCCTCGACGAGCAGTACTTC
TRBJ1-2 once TRBV5-1 NA CASSLGSSLNYGYTF TGCGCCAGCAGCTTGGGTTCTAGCCTTAACTATGGCTACACCTTC
TRBJ1-3 NA TRBV7-9 NA CASSYGLSGNTIYF TGTGCCAGCAGCTATGGACTTTCTGGAAACACCATATATTTT
TRBJ1-1 few TRBV4-2 NA CASSQGKGTEAFF TGTGCCAGCAGCCAAGGTAAGGGGACTGAAGCTTTCTTT
TRBJ2-1 NA TRBV5-1 TRBD2 CASSLTSGKNEQFF TGCGCCAGCAGCTTGACTAGCGGGAAGAATGAGCAGTTCTTC
TRBJ1-4 NA TRBV4-1 NA CASSQVQSTNEKLFF TGCGCCAGCAGCCAAGTACAGTCCACTAATGAAAAACTGTTTTTT
TRBJ2-7 few TRBV11-2 NA CASSQLASYEQYF TGTGCCAGCAGCCAACTAGCTTCCTACGAGCAGTACTTC